The 9 T cell receptor beta chains below come from one sample, sequenced in a study of CD8+ T cells in alopecia areata. Specified treatment: oral pan-JAK inhibitor, 5-10 mg twice daily. Investigators isolated RNA and reverse transcribed it into cDNA to act as the sequencing template. TCRdb keeps only in-frame clones here, not all; method: immunoSEQ multiplex PCR. The sample shows some 150,000 clones, roughly 82% of them seen only once. This material consisted of CD8+ T cells sorted from blood, taken at week 4, from a patient treated with tofacitinib. Receptors were obtained from a human donor with alopecia areata.

The V and J genes are TRBV7-8 and TRBJ1-1, with 9 positions matching TRBD1. The CDR3 runs to 15 residues. Unmatched junction bases numbered 11, after V lost 8 bases and J lost 4 bases. Germline V gives CDR1 SGHVS, CDR2 FQNEAQ. The CDR3 coding sequence is TGTGCCAGCGGACAGGGGAGTGGTTTGGGCACTGAAGCTTTCTTT. This sequence encodes CASGQGSGLGTEAFF.

This sequence joins TRBV6-5 and TRBJ1-5; D unclear. The germline V gene has CDR1 MNHEY and CDR2 SVGAGI. This CDR3 contains 12 residues. V was trimmed by 1 base and J by 9 bases, leaving 7 bases between them. CDR3 DNA sequence: TGTGCCAGCAGTTACTTTCAAGGGCCCCAGCATTTT. This encodes CASSYFQGPQHF.

The chain joins TRBV9 to TRBJ1-2; possible D gene TRBD1, 6 bases. The CDR3 is 11 amino acids. Trimming left V 0 bases short and J 10 bases short, with 7 bases between. The germline V gene has CDR1 SGDLS and CDR2 YYNGEE. CDR3 nucleotides: TGTGCCAGCAGCGTAGGGACAGCCTACACCTTC. Translating it yields CASSVGTAYTF.

This clone turned up a few times. The rearrangement links TRBV5-6 to TRBJ2-7; 9 nucleotides agree with TRBD2. V was clipped by 2 bases and J by 0 bases; unmatched bases: 3. This CDR3 comprises 15 residues. CDR1 and CDR2 (germline): SGHDT, YYEEEE. CDR3 coding DNA: TGTGCCAGCAGCTTCGGCGGGGGGGCCTCCTACGAGCAGTACTTC. Protein: CASSFGGGASYEQYF.

V usage is TRBV7-6 and J usage is TRBJ2-3, with D maybe TRBD2 (6 bases). This CDR3 has 15 amino acids. V gave up 5 bases and J gave up 0 bases, with 12 bases separating them. Germline lookup yields CDR1 SGHVS and CDR2 FNYEAQ. The CDR3 region has the DNA TGTGCCAGCAGCATCTACGGGACTAGCACAGATACGCAGTATTTT. This translates into CASSIYGTSTDTQYF.

The chain uses TRBV7-6 and TRBJ2-3, with D possibly TRBD2 on 5 matching bases. Looked up from germline, CDR1 is SGHVS and CDR2 is FNYEAQ. CDR3 length: 15 residues. Trimming shortened V by 5 bases and J by 0 bases, and 12 bases separated the two germline ends. In nucleotides, the CDR3 is TGTGCCAGCAGCCCGTCCCGGAGGAGCACAGATACGCAGTATTTT. Translation gives CASSPSRRSTDTQYF.

This chain joins TRBV29-1 and TRBJ1-1, with D unclear. Trimming pared 6 bases from V and 0 bases from J, leaving 14 bases between. The CDR3 length is 14 residues. Germline V lookup: CDR1 SQVTM, CDR2 ANQGSEA. CDR3 nucleotides: TGCAGCGTCACACCTGTTTTCGTGAACACTGAAGCTTTCTTT. Encoded protein: CSVTPVFVNTEAFF.

CDR3 in DNA: TGTGCCAGCAGCTTAGGGGCAGGGCGCGGAAACATTCAGTACTTC. Its protein is CASSLGAGRGNIQYF. The V gene is TRBV7-9, the J gene TRBJ2-4; tentative D call: TRBD1 (5 bases). V dropped 1 base and J dropped 6 bases, with 13 bases sitting between them. Germline CDR1 is SEHNR and CDR2 is FQNEAQ (reference sequence). The CDR3 is 15 amino acids. The full variable domain, its missing parts supplied by reference TRBV7-9 and TRBJ2-4, is DTGVSQNPRHKITKRGQNVTFRCDPISEHNRLYWYRQTLGQGPEFLTYFQNEAQLEKSRLLSDRFSAERPKGSFSTLEIQRTEQGDSAMYLCASSLGAGRGNIQYFGAGTRLSVL.

The chain couples TRBV7-2 to TRBJ2-3; TRBD2 matches 8 bases. V dropped 3 bases and J dropped 1; count of bases not matched to a gene: 3. The CDR3 spans 15 residues. CDR1 is SGHTA, CDR2 FQGNSA, per germline. The CDR3 region is CASSFELAGTDTQYF. CDR3 DNA: TGTGCCAGCAGCTTTGAACTAGCGGGCACAGATACGCAGTATTTT. Filled out from reference TRBV7-2 and TRBJ2-3, the complete variable domain reads GAGVSQSPSNKVTEKGKDVELRCDPISGHTALYWYRQSLGQGLEFLIYFQGNSAPDKSGLPSDRFSAERTGGSVSTLTIQRTQQEDSAVYLCASSFELAGTDTQYFGPGTRLTVL.